These 23 T cell receptor beta chains originate from one sample sequenced in a study of cytomegalovirus exposure and HLA in healthy donors. 13 Jbeta primers and 60 Vbeta primers were used for the PCR. Assay used: immunoSEQ multiplex PCR; TCRdb lists only in-frame clones, some missing. The table shows some 130,000 clones, with 55% to 65% occurring only once. The sample taken for sequencing was PBMCs. The receptors here all came from a man aged 40-50 years in good health and CMV-seropositive.

The chain combines TRBV5-5 with TRBJ2-6, with D possibly TRBD2 on 5 matching bases. Germline values: CDR1 SGHKS, CDR2 YYEKEE (reference sequence). This CDR3 is 18 amino acids long. V dropped 2 bases and J dropped 0 bases, with 15 bases sitting between them. The chain's CDR3 is CASSFSADGLSGANVLTF. Written as DNA, the CDR3 is TGTGCCAGCAGCTTCTCTGCCGACGGACTCTCTGGGGCCAACGTCCTGACTTTC.

This clone was seen a handful of times. J is TRBJ2-3 and V is TRBV10-3, with D possibly being TRBD2 (5 bases). V was shortened by 3 bases and J by 8 bases, with 18 bases between the two germline ends. This CDR3 is 15 amino acids long. The germline V gene has CDR1 ENHRY and CDR2 SYGVKD. CDR3 nucleotide sequence: TGTGCCATCAGTGAACCTGGGGAGTTAGCAGTTACGCAGTATTTT. This translates into CAISEPGELAVTQYF.

The chain is built from TRBV18 and TRBJ1-4; 9 bases map to TRBD1. The ends lost 5 bases at V and 5 bases at J; junction bases unmatched: 3. Germline CDR1 KGHSH, CDR2 LQKENI. The CDR3 is 14 amino acids. This CDR3 reads CASSGQGLNEKLFF. The CDR3 nucleotides read TGTGCCAGCTCAGGACAGGGGTTGAATGAAAAACTGTTTTTT.

This clone was found a few times. The rearrangement joins TRBV27 to TRBJ2-5; D remains ambiguous. Germline V gene lookup returns CDR1 MNHEY and CDR2 SMNVEV (reference sequence). The CDR3 spans 13 residues. V lost 1 base and J 3 bases, leaving 6 bases between the germline ends. This chain's CDR3 is CASSLYNEETQYF. CDR3 DNA sequence: TGTGCCAGCAGTTTATATAATGAAGAGACCCAGTACTTC.

This clone appeared once. The J gene is TRBJ2-7, the V gene TRBV6-4; 15 nucleotides align to TRBD2. Germline assignment: CDR1 MRHNA and CDR2 SNTAGT. The CDR3 totals 16 residues. V gave up 6 bases and J gave up 4 bases; unmatched junction bases: 7. CDR3 bases: TGTGCCAGCAGGGGGACTAGCGGGAGGAGTCAGTACGAGCAGTACTTC. It codes for CASRGTSGRSQYEQYF.

This rearrangement joins TRBV4-3 to TRBJ2-1, with TRBD2 matching 12 bases. CDR1 LGHNA and CDR2 YSLEER come from the germline V gene. V was clipped by 3 bases and J by 4 bases; unmatched bases: 7. The length of the CDR3 is 17 residues. The CDR3 loop is CASSHRPGLAGYNEQFF. The CDR3 DNA sequence: TGCGCCAGCAGCCACAGACCGGGACTAGCGGGTTACAATGAGCAGTTCTTC.

The table lists this clone with a few counts. The gene calls are TRBV6-1 and TRBJ1-1; TRBD1 might be the D (6 bases). CDR1 is MNHNS and CDR2 is SASEGT in the germline V gene. The V gene lost 1 base and the J gene lost 7 bases, with 13 bases spanning the gap. The CDR3 is 14 amino acids. The CDR3 DNA is TGTGCCAGCAGTGAAGGTTACAGGGTGGGTGAAGCTTTCTTT. Protein sequence: CASSEGYRVGEAFF.

This clone was counted between two and nine times. V gene TRBV15 combines with J gene TRBJ2-7; 8 bases fit TRBD1. The junction had 5 bases not matched to a gene; V was cut back by 1 base and J by 3 bases. CDR3 length: 15 amino acids. Germline lookup yields CDR1 LNHNV and CDR2 YYDKDF (reference sequence). This CDR3 is CATSRVAGGNYEQYF. CDR3 DNA: TGTGCCACCAGCAGAGTCGCAGGGGGCAACTACGAGCAGTACTTC. The entire variable domain, with the rest obtained from reference TRBV15 and TRBJ2-7, is as follows: DAMVIQNPRYQVTQFGKPVTLSCSQTLNHNVMYWYQQKSSQAPKLLFHYYDKDFNNEADTPDNFQSRRPNTSFCFLDIRSPGLGDTAMYLCATSRVAGGNYEQYFGPGTRLTVT.

The table lists this clone with a few counts. The rearrangement joins TRBV10-3 to TRBJ1-2, with D unclear. The CDR3 is made up of 16 amino acids. The V end lost 6 bases, the J end lost 0 bases, and 17 bases lay between the germline ends. Germline CDR1 is ENHRY and CDR2 is SYGVKD. In DNA, the CDR3 is TGTGCCATCAGGGCCGCTGGTAGCCCAGCTAACTATGGCTACACCTTC. It encodes CAIRAAGSPANYGYTF.

This chain uses TRBV6-1 with TRBJ2-3; 7 bases map to TRBD2. Trimming cost V 4 bases and J 4 bases; bases outside gene matches: 8. Germline V gene lookup returns CDR1 MNHNS and CDR2 SASEGT. The CDR3 spans 15 residues. Here the CDR3 reads CASSGAWGGADTQYF. CDR3 DNA: TGTGCCAGCAGTGGGGCCTGGGGGGGGGCAGATACGCAGTATTTT.

The rearrangement uses TRBV4-1 and TRBJ1-2; D is unclear. CDR1 is MGHRA, CDR2 YSYEKL, per germline. The CDR3 is 17 residues long. Trimming removed 2 bases at V and 4 bases at J, with 20 bases between. The CDR3 bases are TGCGCCAGCAGCCAATACCCGGACCGTACGGACTCCTATGGCTACACCTTC. Its protein product is CASSQYPDRTDSYGYTF.

This clone has a single count. The J gene is TRBJ1-1, the V gene TRBV6-6, with D possibly matching TRBD1 (6 bases). There are 15 residues in the CDR3. Germline V lookup: CDR1 MNHNY, CDR2 SVGAGI (reference sequence). The V end was cut by 6 bases, the J end by 4 bases, with 18 bases between. In DNA form, the CDR3 reads TGTGCCAGCAGACTCCGGGCACAGGGAGCCACTGAAGCTTTCTTT. Translation: CASRLRAQGATEAFF.

This clone was picked up a small number of times. The gene calls are TRBV9 and TRBJ1-3; D remains ambiguous. CDR3 size: 15 residues. Germline loops: CDR1 SGDLS, CDR2 YYNGEE. V was trimmed by 4 bases and J by 0 bases, leaving 11 bases between them. DNA for the CDR3: TGTGCCAGCAGCTCTACCTTGCTCTCTGGAAACACCATATATTTT. Translating it yields CASSSTLLSGNTIYF.

V gene TRBV14 combines with J gene TRBJ1-2, with D possibly TRBD1 on 5 matching bases. V was trimmed by 4 bases and J by 4 bases, leaving 13 bases between them. Germline loops: CDR1 SGHDN, CDR2 FVKESK. This CDR3 is 14 amino acids long. The CDR3 protein is CASSPRDYSYGYTF. The DNA of the CDR3 is TGTGCCAGCAGCCCACGGGACTATTCCTATGGCTACACCTTC. The variable domain in full, completed from reference TRBV14 and TRBJ1-2, reads EAGVTQFPSHSVIEKGQTVTLRCDPISGHDNLYWYRRVMGKEIKFLLHFVKESKQDESGMPNNRFLAERTGGTYSTLKVQPAELEDSGVYFCASSPRDYSYGYTFGSGTRLTVV.

A remark on this clone: An end of the junction does not agree with germline; a read error may underlie this. The rearrangement links TRBV4-1 to TRBJ2-2; a possible D gene is TRBD2 (6 bases). Germline-derived CDR1 and CDR2 are MGHRA and YSYEKL. This CDR3 is 17 amino acids long. CDR3 loop: CASSPSLHGTDPGGLFF. The CDR3 DNA sequence: TGCGCCAGCAGCCCTTCACTCCACGGGACTGACCCCGGGGGGCTGTTTTTT.

The chain has TRBV9 and TRBJ2-5; TRBD2 agrees at 7 bases. Germline-derived CDR1 and CDR2 are SGDLS and YYNGEE. The ends lost 0 bases at V and 5 bases at J; junction bases unmatched: 13. The length of the CDR3 is 17 residues. The CDR3 here is CASSVEGWGGQRETQYF. CDR3 in DNA: TGTGCCAGCAGCGTAGAGGGATGGGGGGGTCAAAGGGAGACCCAGTACTTC.

The V call is TRBV5-4, the J call TRBJ1-1; 9 bases map to TRBD1. The V segment lost 4 bases and the J segment 0 bases; nucleotides outside the gene matches: 7. Germline CDR1 SGHNT, CDR2 YYREEE (reference sequence). CDR3 length: 16 amino acids. CDR3 sequence: CASSRDREEVNTEAFF. CDR3 coding DNA: TGTGCCAGCAGCCGGGACAGGGAGGAGGTGAACACTGAAGCTTTCTTT.

The chain is built from TRBV10-3 and TRBJ2-5; 8 nucleotides match TRBD1. With the DNA end fitting TRBJ2-7 better, the J assignment may be wrong. CDR1 is ENHRY and CDR2 is SYGVKD in the germline V gene. This CDR3 region has 14 residues. CDR3 sequence (DNA): TGTGCCATCAGCAAAGGACAGGGCGCCTACGAGCAGTACTTC. Its translation: CAISKGQGAYEQYF.

The chain combines TRBV7-6 with TRBJ2-7, with D possibly matching TRBD1 (5 bases). Germline V CDR1 and CDR2: SGHVS, FNYEAQ. The CDR3 runs 14 residues. V was pared by 3 bases and J by 0 bases, with 9 bases between. This CDR3 reads CASSLNRLSYEQYF. The CDR3 DNA is TGTGCCAGCAGCTTGAACAGGCTCTCCTACGAGCAGTACTTC.

The chain joins TRBV7-6 to TRBJ1-1, with unresolved D. CDR3 length: 13 residues. With 1 base removed from V and 0 bases from J, the gap between germline ends came to 3 bases. Germline V gives CDR1 SGHVS, CDR2 FNYEAQ. CDR3 DNA sequence: TGTGCCAGCAGCTTAGTCGTGAACACTGAAGCTTTCTTT. Its protein product is CASSLVVNTEAFF. The full variable domain, completed using reference TRBV7-6 and TRBJ1-1, is GAGVSQSPRYKVTKRGQDVALRCDPISGHVSLYWYRQALGQGPEFLTYFNYEAQQDKSGLPNDRFSAERPEGSISTLTIQRTEQRDSAMYRCASSLVVNTEAFFGQGTRLTVV.

This clone was found once. This chain uses TRBV10-3 with TRBJ2-7, with 8 bases matching TRBD2. Trimming at V came to 2 bases and at J to 6 bases, leaving 9 bases not matched to a gene. Per germline, CDR1 ENHRY and CDR2 SYGVKD. The CDR3 is 15 amino acids. The CDR3 nucleotides read TGTGCCATCAGTGAGAACGGCGGGAGGTCGGGCGAGCAGTACTTC. Residues: CAISENGGRSGEQYF.

The chain is built from TRBV19 and TRBJ2-7; TRBD1 aligns across 7 bases. The CDR3 is made up of 15 amino acids. The V and J ends lost 3 bases and 2 bases, in that order; junction bases with no gene match: 7. From germline, CDR1 is LNHDA and CDR2 SQIVND (reference sequence). CDR3 coding DNA: TGTGCCAGTAGTATCCGGACAGGTACTACCTACGAGCAGTACTTC. Protein: CASSIRTGTTYEQYF.

This sequence joins TRBV28 and TRBJ2-4; TRBD2 matches 7 bases. V shed 5 bases and J 9 bases; nucleotides not matched to a gene: 10. Per the germline V gene, CDR1 is MDHEN and CDR2 is SYDVKM. The CDR3 loop spans 14 amino acids. The CDR3 DNA follows: TGTGCCAGCAGTCTAGCGGAGGCTGTTTTCATTCAGTACTTC. This sequence encodes CASSLAEAVFIQYF. The variable domain in full, with the rest retrieved from reference TRBV28 and TRBJ2-4, is DVKVTQSSRYLVKRTGEKVFLECVQDMDHENMFWYRQDPGLGLRLIYFSYDVKMKEKGDIPEGYSVSREKKERFSLILESASTNQTSMYLCASSLAEAVFIQYFGAGTRLSVL.